Below, 12 T cell receptor beta chains from the same sample are listed, as sequenced in a study of blood T cell repertoires in COVID-19. The method was immunoSEQ multiplex PCR; TCRdb's version includes in-frame clones alone and lacks a portion of them. The data contain 90,000 to 150,000 clones, about 90% of them singletons. What was sequenced was peripheral blood. These TCRs come from a man between 65 and 85 years old who had recovered from COVID-19.

The J gene is TRBJ1-1, the V gene TRBV27; 10 positions match TRBD1. Unmatched junction bases numbered 11, after V lost 5 bases and J lost 11 bases. The CDR3 contains 14 residues. The germline gives CDR1 MNHEY, CDR2 SMNVEV (reference sequence). CDR3 bases: TGTGCCAGCAGTCCTCGGACAGGGGGGGCAGGGGCTTTCTTT. Its protein is CASSPRTGGAGAFF.

The chain carries TRBV4-1 and TRBJ1-4; D unclear. The germline V and J ends were trimmed by 0 bases and 0 bases, with 8 bases remaining between them. Germline V lookup: CDR1 MGHRA, CDR2 YSYEKL. This CDR3 has 16 residues. As DNA, the CDR3 is TGCGCCAGCAGCCAAGATCGGGTTGCAACTAATGAAAAACTGTTTTTT. Translating gives CASSQDRVATNEKLFF.

The gene calls are TRBV19 and TRBJ1-5, with unresolved D. Germline values: CDR1 LNHDA, CDR2 SQIVND (reference sequence). The CDR3 length is 14 residues. Trimming pared 5 bases from V and 4 bases from J, leaving 12 bases between. CDR3 protein: CASSHREPNQPQHF. The CDR3 bases are TGTGCCAGTAGTCACAGAGAGCCTAATCAGCCCCAGCATTTT.

The chain employs TRBV7-9 and TRBJ2-7; 8 bases are shared with TRBD2. The CDR3 covers 14 residues. Losses at the gene ends were 1 base for V and 3 bases for J; bases not matched to a gene: 2. Per germline, CDR1 SEHNR and CDR2 FQNEAQ (reference sequence). CDR3 region: CASSLGAGDYEQYF. Written as DNA, the CDR3 is TGTGCCAGCAGCTTAGGAGCGGGGGACTACGAGCAGTACTTC.

The CDR3 loop is CASTSMGLTEAFF. The CDR3 DNA reads as TGTGCCAGCACTTCTATGGGGCTCACTGAAGCTTTCTTT. The rearrangement links TRBV7-9 to TRBJ1-1; a possible D gene is TRBD1 (5 bases). V was trimmed by 7 bases and J by 4 bases, leaving 13 bases between them. The CDR3 spans 13 residues. Germline V CDR1 and CDR2: SEHNR, FQNEAQ (reference sequence).

This clone was counted once. This chain uses TRBV5-6 with TRBJ1-6, with D unclear. This CDR3 spans 16 amino acids. V gave up 3 bases and J gave up 10 bases, with 20 bases separating them. CDR1 and CDR2 (germline): SGHDT, YYEEEE. The CDR3 DNA reads TGTGCCAGCAGCTCTAGGTGGACGGGTGAGGGATCACCCCTCCACTTT. The encoded protein is CASSSRWTGEGSPLHF.

The chain has TRBV27 and TRBJ2-1, with 8 positions matching TRBD2. Germline CDR1 and CDR2: MNHEY and SMNVEV (reference sequence). J was trimmed by 1 base and V by 6 bases; bases with no gene match: 11. CDR3 length: 17 residues. CDR3 loop: CASRPFAAGVSYNEQFF. For the CDR3, the DNA is TGTGCCAGCAGGCCTTTTGCAGCGGGAGTATCCTACAATGAGCAGTTCTTC.

This clone has more than one count but fewer than ten. This rearrangement joins TRBV3-1 (or the pseudogene TRBV3-2) to TRBJ2-5; D might be TRBD2 (5 bases). CDR1 LGHDT and CDR2 YNNKEL come from the germline V gene (reference sequence). Trimming left V 1 base short and J 4 bases short, with 13 bases between. The CDR3 runs 15 residues. This chain's CDR3 is CASSQGGRRGETQYF. DNA for the CDR3: TGTGCCAGCAGCCAAGGGGGTCGACGGGGAGAGACCCAGTACTTC.

This chain connects TRBV5-1 to TRBJ2-3; a possible D gene is TRBD2 (6 bases). Trimming removed 4 bases at V and 2 bases at J, with 14 bases between. In germline, CDR1 is SGHRS, CDR2 YFSETQ. This CDR3 has 15 amino acids. CDR3 protein: CASSTPGLPTDTQYF. In DNA form, the CDR3 reads TGCGCCAGCAGCACACCGGGACTCCCCACAGATACGCAGTATTTT. The variable domain in full, completed from reference TRBV5-1 and TRBJ2-3, reads KAGVTQTPRYLIKTRGQQVTLSCSPISGHRSVSWYQQTPGQGLQFLFEYFSETQRNKGNFPGRFSGRQFSNSRSEMNVSTLELGDSALYLCASSTPGLPTDTQYFGPGTRLTVL.

The chain recombines TRBV4-2 with TRBJ2-1, with 10 bases lining up with TRBD2. V shed 4 bases, J shed 5 bases, and the junction held 8 bases outside the gene matches. Germline V CDR1 and CDR2: LGHNA, YNFKEQ. This CDR3 contains 16 residues. CDR3 nucleotides: TGTGCCAGCAGCCTGACCGGGACTAGCGAAAACAATGAGCAGTTCTTC. It encodes CASSLTGTSENNEQFF.

This clone was seen once. V gene TRBV2 combines with J gene TRBJ1-2, with D perhaps matching TRBD1 (5 bases). CDR1 and CDR2 (germline): SNHLY, FYNNEI. The CDR3 consists of 14 residues. Trimming took off 4 bases at V and 8 bases at J, with 17 bases between the two ends. The CDR3 protein is CASSGDPGLRGYTF. CDR3 in DNA: TGTGCCAGCAGTGGAGATCCGGGACTGAGAGGCTACACCTTC.

The rearrangement uses TRBV7-2 and TRBJ2-7, with D perhaps matching TRBD2 (6 bases). V dropped 3 bases and J dropped 3 bases, with 9 bases sitting between them. Germline values: CDR1 SGHTA, CDR2 FQGNSA. The CDR3 runs 13 residues. CDR3 sequence: CASSLGLRYEQYF. For the CDR3, the DNA is TGTGCCAGCAGCTTGGGACTCCGCTACGAGCAGTACTTC. Based on the CDR3 plus reference TRBV7-2 and TRBJ2-7, the full variable domain is GAGVSQSPSNKVTEKGKDVELRCDPISGHTALYWYRQSLGQGLEFLIYFQGNSAPDKSGLPSDRFSAERTGGSVSTLTIQRTQQEDSAVYLCASSLGLRYEQYFGPGTRLTVT.